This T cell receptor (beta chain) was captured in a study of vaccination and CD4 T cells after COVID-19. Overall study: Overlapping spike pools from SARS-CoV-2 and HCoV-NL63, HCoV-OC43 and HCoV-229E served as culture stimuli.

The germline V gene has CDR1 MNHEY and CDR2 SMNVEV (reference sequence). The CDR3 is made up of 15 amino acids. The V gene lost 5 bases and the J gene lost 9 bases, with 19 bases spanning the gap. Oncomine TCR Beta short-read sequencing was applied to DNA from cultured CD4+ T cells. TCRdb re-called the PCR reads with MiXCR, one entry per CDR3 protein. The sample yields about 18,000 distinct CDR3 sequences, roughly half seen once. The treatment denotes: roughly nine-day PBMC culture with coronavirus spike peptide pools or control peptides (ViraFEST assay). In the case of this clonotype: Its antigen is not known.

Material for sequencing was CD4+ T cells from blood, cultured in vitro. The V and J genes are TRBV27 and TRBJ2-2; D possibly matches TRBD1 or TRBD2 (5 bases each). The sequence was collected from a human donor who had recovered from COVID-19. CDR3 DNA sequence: TGTGCCAGCAGTATAGATCACCCGGGGCCCAGGGAGCTGTTTTTT. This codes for CASSIDHPGPRELFF.